These 9 T cell receptor beta chains came from one sample sequenced in a study of cytomegalovirus exposure and HLA in healthy donors. This PCR relied on a set of 60 Vbeta primers and 13 Jbeta primers. Assay used: immunoSEQ multiplex PCR; TCRdb lists only in-frame clones, some missing. The sample holds around 200,000 clones. The sequencing input was PBMCs. All receptors come from a woman aged 25-40 years in good health and CMV-seropositive.

The rearrangement uses TRBV30 and TRBJ1-1, with D possibly matching TRBD1 (5 bases). Germline CDR1 reads GTSNPN; CDR2 reads SVGIG (reference sequence). CDR3 size: 16 residues. V was pared by 0 bases and J by 3 bases, with 17 bases between. The DNA for the CDR3 is TGTGCCTGGAGTGTACGTCCAGGGAATAGGGACACTGAAGCTTTCTTT. It translates to CAWSVRPGNRDTEAFF.

The rearrangement joins TRBV5-1 to TRBJ2-2; D not certain. There are 15 residues in the CDR3. The germline V gene encodes CDR1 SGHRS and CDR2 YFSETQ. Deletions cut 1 base from V and 0 bases from J, with 7 bases between. The CDR3 protein is CASSLRGTNTGELFF. The CDR3, as DNA: TGCGCCAGCAGCTTGAGAGGAACGAACACCGGGGAGCTGTTTTTT.

This CDR3 reads CASSVGQFGYTF. The CDR3 nucleotides are TGTGCCAGTAGTGTCGGACAGTTTGGCTACACCTTC. The chain recombines TRBV19 with TRBJ1-2, with D possibly matching TRBD1 (6 bases). Between the trimmed V and J ends, which lost 5 bases and 7 bases, there was a span of 11 bases. CDR3 size: 12 residues. Germline lookup yields CDR1 LNHDA and CDR2 SQIVND (reference sequence).

This chain links TRBV19 with TRBJ2-1; perhaps TRBD1 as D (5 bases). Germline V lookup: CDR1 LNHDA, CDR2 SQIVND (reference sequence). V was pared by 2 bases and J by 6 bases, with 20 bases between. The CDR3 consists of 17 residues. CDR3 DNA: TGTGCCAGTAGTATAATGAATGCCGCAGGGATGGGCAATGAGCAGTTCTTC. This translates into CASSIMNAAGMGNEQFF.

The chain employs TRBV28 and TRBJ2-2; a weak D match, TRBD1 (6 bases). The germline V and J ends were trimmed by 7 bases and 5 bases, with 20 bases remaining between them. CDR3 length equals 16 residues. The germline V gene encodes CDR1 MDHEN and CDR2 SYDVKM. CDR3 amino acids: CASTLEQGLWTGELFF. The CDR3 region has the DNA TGTGCCAGCACCCTAGAACAGGGATTATGGACCGGGGAGCTGTTTTTT. The variable domain in full, completed from reference TRBV28 and TRBJ2-2, reads DVKVTQSSRYLVKRTGEKVFLECVQDMDHENMFWYRQDPGLGLRLIYFSYDVKMKEKGDIPEGYSVSREKKERFSLILESASTNQTSMYLCASTLEQGLWTGELFFGEGSRLTVL.

This sequence joins TRBV10-3 and TRBJ1-5; D gene ambiguous. CDR1 is ENHRY and CDR2 is SYGVKD in the germline V gene. The V end lost 3 bases, the J end lost 4 bases, and 16 bases lay between the germline ends. The CDR3 loop spans 16 amino acids. CDR3 nucleotides: TGTGCCATCAGTGATGGGGTAATGGGCGGGAATCAGCCCCAGCATTTT. It encodes CAISDGVMGGNQPQHF.

J is TRBJ2-1 and V is TRBV11-2; 9 positions match TRBD2. The junction had 10 bases not matched to a gene; V was cut back by 5 bases and J by 8 bases. CDR3 length: 15 amino acids. Per germline, CDR1 SGHAT and CDR2 FQNNGV. The CDR3 is CASSEYSGRRDEQFF. As DNA, the CDR3 is TGTGCCAGCAGCGAGTATAGCGGGAGAAGGGATGAGCAGTTCTTC.

This chain connects TRBV11-2 to TRBJ2-1; 9 bases map to TRBD1. The germline gives CDR1 SGHAT, CDR2 FQNNGV. The CDR3 extends over 17 amino acids. J gave up 1 base and V 3 bases, and 7 bases lay outside the gene matches. The CDR3 DNA sequence: TGTGCCAGCAGCTTGTGGGACAGGGCGTCTTCCTACAATGAGCAGTTCTTC. Translating gives CASSLWDRASSYNEQFF.

The chain has TRBV30 and TRBJ1-3; TRBD1 might be the D (5 bases). Between the trimmed V and J ends, which lost 5 bases and 0 bases, there was a span of 11 bases. CDR1 GTSNPN and CDR2 SVGIG come from the germline V gene (reference sequence). This CDR3 comprises 14 residues. The CDR3, as DNA: TGTGCCTGGGGAAAGGGGATCTCTGGAAACACCATATATTTT. Protein: CAWGKGISGNTIYF.